This TCR beta chain was retrieved from a study of control samples from healthy donors and cancer patients. Germline V gene data show CDR1 as MNHNS and CDR2 as SASEGT. V trimming: 3 bases; J trimming: 6 bases; junction bases outside the gene matches: 6. The CDR3 extends over 14 amino acids. The protocol was immunoSEQ multiplex PCR, while the TCRdb copy is restricted to in-frame clones and leaves out a portion. The sample consists of roughly 170,000 clones, almost 90% of them appearing once. The J gene is TRBJ2-3, the V gene TRBV6-1; 7 bases are a match to TRBD1. The origin of this receptor is a woman aged 25-40 years in good health. Sequencing was carried out using blood. The CDR3 is CASSDSVRGDTQYF. DNA of the CDR3: TGTGCCAGCAGTGATAGTGTCAGGGGGGATACGCAGTATTTT.